One sample yielded the 10 T cell receptor beta chains listed below, sequenced in a study of T cells and Merkel cell carcinoma outcomes. Here immunoSEQ multiplex PCR was the method, and the copy in TCRdb shows in-frame clones only, minus some. The sample has 6,000 or so clones; about 69% are singletons. Source material: tumor tissue from Merkel cell carcinoma. All receptors come from a human donor with Merkel cell carcinoma. Some clones in this sample may be carry-over from other donors' samples.

This clone was seen once. The chain joins TRBV5-6 to TRBJ2-3; TRBD2 matches 8 bases. V was clipped by 2 bases and J by 3 bases; unmatched bases: 8. This CDR3 comprises 16 residues. Germline lookup yields CDR1 SGHDT and CDR2 YYEEEE. CDR3 sequence: CASSFISGERTDTQYF. The CDR3, as DNA: TGTGCCAGCAGCTTTATTAGCGGGGAGAGGACAGATACGCAGTATTTT. Variable domain in full (rest from reference TRBV5-6 and TRBJ2-3): DAGVTQSPTHLIKTRGQQVTLRCSPKSGHDTVSWYQQALGQGPQFIFQYYEEEERQRGNFPDRFSGHQFPNYSSELNVNALLLGDSALYLCASSFISGERTDTQYFGPGTRLTVL.

This chain links TRBV6-4 with TRBJ2-5, with 12 bases that match TRBD1. Germline CDR1 reads MRHNA; CDR2 reads SNTAGT. CDR3 length: 15 residues. Unmatched junction bases numbered 4, after V lost 4 bases and J lost 4 bases. CDR3 nucleotide sequence: TGTGCCAGCAGTGCCGGGACAGGGGGCGTAGAGACCCAGTACTTC. Encoded protein: CASSAGTGGVETQYF.

The J gene is TRBJ2-2, the V gene TRBV29-1; D may be TRBD1 or TRBD2 (6 bases each). The V gene lost 6 bases and the J gene lost 5 bases, with 19 bases spanning the gap. The CDR3 extends over 15 amino acids. Germline V gives CDR1 SQVTM, CDR2 ANQGSEA. The chain's CDR3 is CSVELGGLDTGELFF. DNA of the CDR3: TGCAGCGTGGAGTTGGGGGGCTTAGATACCGGGGAGCTGTTTTTT.

J is TRBJ2-2 and V is TRBV14, with 11 bases identical to TRBD1. With 5 bases clipped from V and 4 bases from J, the junction kept 6 bases outside the gene matches. Germline lookup yields CDR1 SGHDN and CDR2 FVKESK. This CDR3 has 16 residues. The CDR3 here is CASSVRDRGVTGELFF. The DNA for the CDR3 is TGTGCCAGCAGCGTCCGGGACAGGGGGGTCACCGGGGAGCTGTTTTTT. The full variable domain, rest sourced from reference TRBV14 and TRBJ2-2, is EAGVTQFPSHSVIEKGQTVTLRCDPISGHDNLYWYRRVMGKEIKFLLHFVKESKQDESGMPNNRFLAERTGGTYSTLKVQPAELEDSGVYFCASSVRDRGVTGELFFGEGSRLTVL.

The chain combines TRBV6-5 with TRBJ1-1; tentatively, D is TRBD1 (6 bases). V lost 6 bases and J lost 7, with 21 bases in between. Germline V gene data show CDR1 as MNHEY and CDR2 as SVGAGI. This CDR3 is 15 amino acids long. In DNA form, the CDR3 reads TGTGCCAGCAGCCACTTAACTTGGGGGGCAATTGAAGCTTTCTTT. Amino acids: CASSHLTWGAIEAFF.

The chain is built from TRBV30 and TRBJ1-5; TRBD1 matches 9 bases. Trimming removed 7 bases from V and 7 bases from J; junction bases left unmatched: 11. Germline V gives CDR1 GTSNPN, CDR2 SVGIG (reference sequence). The CDR3 has 14 residues. CDR3 loop: CAFSGTGIKQPQHF. CDR3 DNA: TGTGCCTTCTCCGGGACAGGGATAAAACAGCCCCAGCATTTT.

About this clone itself: Relative to the germline gene, one junction end is altered; a read error may explain this. This chain links TRBV5-1 with TRBJ1-2, with 12 nucleotides matching TRBD1. There are 17 residues in the CDR3. Germline V lookup: CDR1 SGHRS, CDR2 YFSETQ. In nucleotides, the CDR3 is TGCGTCAGCAGCCGGGGGACAGGGGGCAGTGCTAACTATGGCTACACCTTC. It encodes CVSSRGTGGSANYGYTF.

This clone occurred once. The chain joins TRBV30 to TRBJ1-1; no clear D gene. This CDR3 region has 11 residues. V lost 0 bases and J 8 bases, leaving 7 bases between the germline ends. Germline loops: CDR1 GTSNPN, CDR2 SVGIG (reference sequence). CDR3: CAWSVQTEAFF. The CDR3, as DNA: TGTGCCTGGAGTGTACAGACAGAAGCTTTCTTT.

The rearrangement joins TRBV7-8 to TRBJ2-3, with 15 bases aligning to TRBD2. J lost 4 bases, V lost 1 base, and 9 bases had no gene match. The CDR3 length is 19 residues. The germline gives CDR1 SGHVS, CDR2 FQNEAQ. CDR3 nucleotides: TGTGCCAGCAGCTTAGTCGGGACTAGCGGGAGGATCCTCCCAGATACGCAGTATTTT. This encodes CASSLVGTSGRILPDTQYF.

In its sample, this clone was seen a few times. J is TRBJ2-7 and V is TRBV28, with 9 positions matching TRBD2. The J segment lost 7 bases and the V segment lost 3 bases, leaving 7 bases of the junction unmatched. This CDR3 is 14 amino acids long. The V gene's germline CDR1 is MDHEN and CDR2 SYDVKM. The CDR3 DNA is TGTGCCAGCAGTTTCCTAGCGGGGTATGGAGAGCAGTACTTC. It yields the protein CASSFLAGYGEQYF.